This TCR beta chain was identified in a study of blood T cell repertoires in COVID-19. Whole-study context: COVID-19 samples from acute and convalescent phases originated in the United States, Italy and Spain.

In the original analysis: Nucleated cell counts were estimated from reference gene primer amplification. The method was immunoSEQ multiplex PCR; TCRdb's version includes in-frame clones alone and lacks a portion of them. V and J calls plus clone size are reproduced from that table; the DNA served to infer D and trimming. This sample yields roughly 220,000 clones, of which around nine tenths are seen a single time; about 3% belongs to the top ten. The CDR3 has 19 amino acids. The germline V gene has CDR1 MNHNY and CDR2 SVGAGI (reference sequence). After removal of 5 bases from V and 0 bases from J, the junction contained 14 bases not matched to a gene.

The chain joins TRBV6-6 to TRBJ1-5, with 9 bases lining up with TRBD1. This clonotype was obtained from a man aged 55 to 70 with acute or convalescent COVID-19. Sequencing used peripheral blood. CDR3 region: CASSRNRDRATHSNQPQHF. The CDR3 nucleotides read TGTGCCAGCAGTCGAAACCGGGACAGGGCAACCCATAGCAATCAGCCCCAGCATTTT.